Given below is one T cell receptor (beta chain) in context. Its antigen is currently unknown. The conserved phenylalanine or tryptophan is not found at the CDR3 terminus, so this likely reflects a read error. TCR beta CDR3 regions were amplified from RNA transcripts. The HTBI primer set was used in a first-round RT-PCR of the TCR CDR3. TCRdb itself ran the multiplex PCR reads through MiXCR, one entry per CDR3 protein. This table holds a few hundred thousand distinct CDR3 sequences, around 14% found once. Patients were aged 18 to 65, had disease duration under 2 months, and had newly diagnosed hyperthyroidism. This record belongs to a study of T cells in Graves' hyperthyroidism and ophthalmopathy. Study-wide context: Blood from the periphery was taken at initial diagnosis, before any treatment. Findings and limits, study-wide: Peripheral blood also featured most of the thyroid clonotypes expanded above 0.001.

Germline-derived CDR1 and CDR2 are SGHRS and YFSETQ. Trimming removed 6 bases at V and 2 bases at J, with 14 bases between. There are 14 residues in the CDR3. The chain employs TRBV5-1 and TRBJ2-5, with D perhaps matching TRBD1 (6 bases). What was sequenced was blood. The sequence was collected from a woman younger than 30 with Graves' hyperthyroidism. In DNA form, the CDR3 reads TGCGCCAGCACCGGGACATATTATCAAGAGACCCAGTACATC. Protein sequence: CASTGTYYQETQYI.